This T cell receptor (beta chain) comes out of a study of CD8 T cells in Susac syndrome. Study details: Patients with Susac syndrome had blood drawn and were at that point therapy-naive, on corticosteroids, or on intravenous immunoglobulin alone.

V lost 3 bases and J 3 bases, leaving 10 bases between the germline ends. The CDR3 runs 13 residues. The germline V gene encodes CDR1 GTSNPN and CDR2 SVGIG (reference sequence). RNA in amounts of roughly 0.5 to 1 ug was reverse transcribed with random hexamers. TCRdb passed the immunoSEQ multiplex PCR reads through MiXCR, listing each CDR3 protein once. The repertoire includes around 200,000 distinct CDR3 sequences, 85% to 95% of them detected once, and roughly 0.15% sits in the top ten. This TCR derives from a human donor with Susac syndrome. Sequenced material: CD8+ T cells from PBMCs. This chain uses TRBV30 with TRBJ2-3, with D possibly TRBD1 on 7 matching bases. The CDR3 loop reads CAWSRGTTDTQYF. CDR3 bases: TGTGCCTGGAGCAGGGGGACTACAGATACGCAGTATTTT.